This is a list of T cell receptor beta chains from one sample in a study of memory CD4+ T cells and cytomegalovirus serostatus. The method was immunoSEQ multiplex PCR; TCRdb's version includes in-frame clones alone and lacks a portion of them. Seen here are some 50,000 clones, around 80% observed once, and the top ten hold 1.5% to 2%. Material: memory CD4+ T cells from blood. The receptor set was obtained from an adult in good health and CMV-seronegative. Each CDR3 is given with its conserved first and last residue. The D gene is left open where the match is weak. Clone size is shown for a subset of rows, as once, few, many or a class of expanded clone.

j_gene,d_gene,v_gene,abundance,CDR3nt,CDR3aa
TRBJ1-2,-,TRBV6-5,-,TGTGCCAGCAGTTACTCGGGGGCCTATGGCTACACCTTC,CASSYSGAYGYTF
TRBJ1-1,-,TRBV28,-,TGTGCCAGCAGCGCACCCCAGAACACTGAAGCTTTCTTT,CASSAPQNTEAFF
TRBJ2-7,-,TRBV2,few,TGTGCCAGCAGCCTGGGCCACGAGCAGTACTTC,CASSLGHEQYF
TRBJ2-3,TRBD2,TRBV6-5,-,TGTGCCAGCAGGCGTAGCGGGGGTGGGGATACGCAGTATTTT,CASRRSGGGDTQYF
TRBJ1-2,TRBD1,TRBV6-5,-,TGTGCCAGCAGTTATACGACAGCAGGGGGGTACGGCTACACCTTC,CASSYTTAGGYGYTF
TRBJ1-1,TRBD1,TRBV6-6,-,TGTGCCAGCAGTTACGACAGGGGGATGAACACTGAAGCTTTCTTT,CASSYDRGMNTEAFF
TRBJ1-1,-,TRBV15,-,TGTGCCACCAGCAGTCCCCGGGGGGCCGGGAGAACTGAAGCTTTCTTT,CATSSPRGAGRTEAFF
TRBJ1-6,TRBD1,TRBV30,-,TGTGCCTGGAGCGCACGACAGGGGGGGAATTCACCCCTCCACTTT,CAWSARQGGNSPLHF
TRBJ2-3,-,TRBV11-3,once,TGTGCCAGCAGCCCAGTGGACGGGGATACGCAGTATTTT,CASSPVDGDTQYF
TRBJ2-3,TRBD1,TRBV30,-,TGTGCCTGGAAAAGACAGGGGGCGCGCACAGATACGCAGTATTTT,CAWKRQGARTDTQYF
TRBJ2-7,-,TRBV6-6,-,TGTGCCAGCAGTTTAATCTGGGGGGTATACGAGCAGTACTTC,CASSLIWGVYEQYF
TRBJ2-1,-,TRBV9,few,TGTGCCAGCAGCCCGGGGGTCTCCCTGGGGGCCAACAATGAGCAGTTCTTC,CASSPGVSLGANNEQFF
TRBJ1-1,-,TRBV5-4,few,TGTGCCAGCAGCCCGGGGGGGACATTGAACACTGAAGCTTTCTTT,CASSPGGTLNTEAFF
TRBJ2-1,-,TRBV19,-,TGTGCCAGTAGGACCGGCTTGGGGGGACAGTTCTTC,CASRTGLGGQFF
TRBJ2-7,-,TRBV27,-,TGTGCCAGCAGTTTAAAGGACGGCACCTACGAGCAGTACTTC,CASSLKDGTYEQYF
TRBJ2-1,TRBD1,TRBV5-4,-,TGTGCCAGCAACGGACAGGCCCACAATGAGCAGTTCTTC,CASNGQAHNEQFF
TRBJ1-1,-,TRBV7-6,-,TGTGCCAGCAGCTTAGGGGGTAGGGGGACGAACACTGAAGCTTTCTTT,CASSLGGRGTNTEAFF
TRBJ2-7,-,TRBV20-1,-,TGCAGTGCTAGGGGCCCCGGGGGGCAGTACTTC,CSARGPGGQYF
TRBJ2-3,TRBD1,TRBV5-4,-,TGTGCCAGCAGCGCGCCTCCGGGACAGGGGGTCGCAGATACGCAGTATTTT,CASSAPPGQGVADTQYF
TRBJ2-7,TRBD1,TRBV5-6,-,TGTGCCAGCAGCTACTCCGGGACAGGTTACTACGAGCAGTACTTC,CASSYSGTGYYEQYF
TRBJ2-5,-,TRBV11-2,-,TGTGCCAGCAGCTTAGATCGTGGAGGGTTGGAGACCCAGTACTTC,CASSLDRGGLETQYF
TRBJ2-7,TRBD2,TRBV7-9,-,TGTGCCAGTAGCCGCGGACTAGCGGGGGGGCTTGGCGAGCAGTACTTC,CASSRGLAGGLGEQYF
TRBJ2-1,-,TRBV4-1,-,TGCGCCAGCAGCCACCTGACAACGGCCGGGGCTGGCAATGAGCAGTTCTTC,CASSHLTTAGAGNEQFF
TRBJ2-1,-,TRBV4-3,few,TGCGCCAGCAGCCAAGCCGGCGGGCGGGGCGGTGAGCAGTTCTTC,CASSQAGGRGGEQFF
TRBJ2-7,-,TRBV27,-,TGTGCCAGCAGGGATCACTACGAGCAGTACTTC,CASRDHYEQYF
TRBJ2-2,TRBD1,TRBV11-2,-,TGTGCCAGCAGCTTAGGGGACAGGGCGTTGAACACCGGGGAGCTGTTTTTT,CASSLGDRALNTGELFF
TRBJ1-2,-,TRBV6-5,-,TGTGCCAGCAGCCCTCAGGGGATCGGCTACACCTTC,CASSPQGIGYTF
TRBJ1-1,-,TRBV7-8,-,TGTGCCAGCAGCTCAGGGGTCTTTGCGTTGACTTTCTTT,CASSSGVFALTFF
TRBJ2-2,-,TRBV7-2,few,TGTGCCAGCAGCACGCAGGGGGGGCGCAGGGAGCTGTTTTTT,CASSTQGGRRELFF
TRBJ1-2,-,TRBV6-5,-,TGTGCCAGCACCATCCAGACAGGTGGAAACTATGGCTACACCTTC,CASTIQTGGNYGYTF
TRBJ1-1,TRBD1,TRBV19,few,TGTGCCAGTACCGGGACAGGGGGCAGAACTGAAGCTTTCTTT,CASTGTGGRTEAFF
TRBJ2-3,-,TRBV19,-,TGTGCCAGTCGGGACCGATTAAACACAGATACGCAGTATTTT,CASRDRLNTDTQYF
TRBJ1-2,-,TRBV4-1,-,TGCGCCAGCAGCCAAGGGGGCCCCCTCTATGGCTACACCTTC,CASSQGGPLYGYTF
TRBJ2-3,-,TRBV19,-,TGTGCCAGTAGCGACTCCGGGTCGGGACGTACGCAGTATTTT,CASSDSGSGRTQYF
TRBJ2-5,-,TRBV18,-,TGTGCCAGCTCACCATCGTCTAGCCAAGAGACCCAGTACTTC,CASSPSSSQETQYF
TRBJ1-2,TRBD1,TRBV7-8,-,TGTGCCAGCAGCCTACAGGGGCACTATGGCTACACCTTC,CASSLQGHYGYTF
TRBJ1-1,TRBD1,TRBV5-6,few,TGTGCCAGCAGCTCCCAGGGGGGGACTGAAGCTTTCTTT,CASSSQGGTEAFF
TRBJ2-1,TRBD2,TRBV15,-,TGTGCCACCAGCAGAGTGGAGGGGGGACTAGTTTTTGGTGAGCAGTTCTTC,CATSRVEGGLVFGEQFF
TRBJ2-3,-,TRBV11-3,-,TGTGCCAGCAGTGAGACGGGCCAGACAGATACGCAGTATTTT,CASSETGQTDTQYF
TRBJ1-5,-,TRBV6-1,-,TGTGCCAGCAGTGAAGCGTGGGGGGCTGAACAGCCCCAGCATTTT,CASSEAWGAEQPQHF
TRBJ1-2,TRBD1,TRBV7-9,-,TGTGCCAGCAGCCCCCCTTTAGGGACAGCGTCCAGGGGCTACACCTTC,CASSPPLGTASRGYTF
TRBJ1-5,TRBD1,TRBV7-6,few,TGTGCCAGCAGCCCAGGGGGGTTTAGCAATCAGCCCCAGCATTTT,CASSPGGFSNQPQHF
TRBJ1-2,-,TRBV27,-,TGTGCCACCCAGGATATTACGGGGAACTATGGCTACACCTTC,CATQDITGNYGYTF
TRBJ2-7,-,TRBV5-5,-,TGTGCCAGCAGCCCAGGTTCGGGTCGAGGGGTCTACGAGCAGTACTTC,CASSPGSGRGVYEQYF
TRBJ2-1,-,TRBV7-6,-,TGTGCCAGCAGCTCCCTGGGGCTACTTAGCTCCTACAATGAGCAGTTCTTC,CASSSLGLLSSYNEQFF
TRBJ1-5,TRBD1,TRBV28,-,TGTGCCAGCAGTTCGCGGGACAGTCCCAATCAGCCCCAGCATTTT,CASSSRDSPNQPQHF
TRBJ2-6,-,TRBV2,-,TGTGCCAGCAAGCAGGGGACTTCTGGGGCCAACGTCCTGACTTTC,CASKQGTSGANVLTF
TRBJ1-2,-,TRBV7-2,-,TGTGCCAGCAATCCCGGGAGCCCCCAAGGCTACACCTTC,CASNPGSPQGYTF
TRBJ1-3,-,TRBV28,-,TGTGCCAGCAGTTTATTGGCGGGCGGAAACACCATATATTTT,CASSLLAGGNTIYF